The rows below give T cell receptor beta chains drawn from one sample of a study of blood T cell repertoires in COVID-19. Data came from immunoSEQ multiplex PCR; TCRdb stores just in-frame clones and leaves some out. This sample yields 52,000 or so clones, of which about nine tenths are seen a single time; about 8.5% belongs to the top ten. The sample taken for sequencing was peripheral blood. The receptors were gathered from a man in his sixties with active COVID-19. The CDR3 runs from the conserved cysteine through the conserved F or W. A D gene is named only where the DNA matches it firmly. Clone size, where shown, is once, few, many, or a class for clones that have expanded.

j_gene,v_gene,abundance,d_gene,CDR3nt,CDR3aa
TRBJ2-1,TRBV11-1,once,TRBD1,TGTGCCAGCAGGTATTCGACAGGGAGCTCCTACAATGAGCAGTTCTTC,CASRYSTGSSYNEQFF
TRBJ1-1,TRBV11-2,.,.,TGTGCCAGCAGCTTAGGGGGCGGGGGAGGTGAAGCTTTCTTT,CASSLGGGGGEAFF
TRBJ1-1,TRBV19,.,TRBD1,TGTGCCAGTAGTGGCGACAGGGGGCCTGAAGCTTTCTTT,CASSGDRGPEAFF
TRBJ2-5,TRBV7-8,once,.,TGTGCCAGCAGCTTTGGTCGGGAACAAGAGACCCAGTACTTC,CASSFGREQETQYF
TRBJ1-2,TRBV2,.,.,TGTGCCAGCAGTGATCTAGGGGTAGATGGCTACACCTTC,CASSDLGVDGYTF
TRBJ2-7,TRBV11-2,.,.,TGTGCCAGCAGCTTAAGTGGGCTCTTCACCTACGAGCAGTACTTC,CASSLSGLFTYEQYF
TRBJ2-7,TRBV2,.,.,TGTGCCAGCAGGGACAGCTACGAGCAGTACTTC,CASRDSYEQYF
TRBJ2-1,TRBV5-8,.,TRBD2,TGTGCCAGTATAGCGGGAGCAATTCCCTACAATGAGCAGTTCTTC,CASIAGAIPYNEQFF
TRBJ2-1,TRBV5-4,.,TRBD2,TGTGCCAGCAGGCGGACTAGCGGGAGAGGGAATGAGCAGTTCTTC,CASRRTSGRGNEQFF
TRBJ2-5,TRBV14,.,TRBD1,TGTGCCAGCAGCCGACGGACAGGGGGGCTGGAGACCCAGTACTTC,CASSRRTGGLETQYF
TRBJ2-7,TRBV6-5,.,TRBD1,TGTGCCAGCAGTTACTCCGGGACAGGGACGAGTGACGAGCAGTACTTC,CASSYSGTGTSDEQYF
TRBJ2-2,TRBV30,.,.,TGTGCCTGGGGGACGTGGCGTCGGGACACCGGGGAGCTGTTTTTT,CAWGTWRRDTGELFF
TRBJ2-7,TRBV12-2,.,.,TGTGCAAGTCGCCCCGGCCACCGGGGAGGGGGCGAGCAGTACTTC,CASRPGHRGGGEQYF
TRBJ2-7,TRBV19,.,TRBD2,TGTGCCAGTACCGCCGGGACTAGCGGGAGGGCCTCCTACGAGCAGTACTTC,CASTAGTSGRASYEQYF
TRBJ1-3,TRBV5-5,.,TRBD1,TGTGCCAGCAGACGGGATGGGGCGACAGGGACCGGAAACACCATATATTTT,CASRRDGATGTGNTIYF
TRBJ1-1,TRBV11-2,.,.,TGTGCCAGCAGCTTAGAAATGGGGAGGAAGAACACTGAAGCTTTCTTT,CASSLEMGRKNTEAFF
TRBJ2-5,TRBV14,.,TRBD2,TGTGCCAGCAGCCAAGGGTTAGCGGGAGCCGGGAAGACCCAGTACTTC,CASSQGLAGAGKTQYF
TRBJ1-3,TRBV7-9,.,.,TGTGCCAGCAGCTTGGGGCCAGGGTTAAGCTCTGGAAACACCATATATTTT,CASSLGPGLSSGNTIYF
TRBJ1-2,TRBV14,.,TRBD1,TGTGCCAGCACCGACAGGGGGCTAGGAGGCTACACCTTC,CASTDRGLGGYTF
TRBJ1-4,TRBV7-9,.,.,TGTGCCAGCAGGACTTCAGGACAGCCTAATGAAAAACTGTTTTTT,CASRTSGQPNEKLFF
TRBJ2-1,TRBV4-1,.,TRBD2,TGCGCCAGCAGCCCGGGGACTAGCTTGGGTCTTGAGCAGTTCTTC,CASSPGTSLGLEQFF
TRBJ2-2,TRBV27,.,TRBD2,TGTGCCAGCACCCTTTACCTACCCAGCGGGAGAGGCGGGGAGCTGTTTTTT,CASTLYLPSGRGGELFF
TRBJ2-7,TRBV7-2,.,TRBD2,TGTGCCAGCAGCTCCCGTAGCGGGAGGGACTCCTACGAGCAGTACTTC,CASSSRSGRDSYEQYF
TRBJ2-7,TRBV5-4,few,TRBD1,TGTGCCAGCAGCCATGGGACAGGCTACGAGCAGTACTTC,CASSHGTGYEQYF
TRBJ2-7,TRBV5-8,.,TRBD1,TGTGCCAGCAGCTGGACAGGGGCGCCATCCTACGAGCAGTACTTC,CASSWTGAPSYEQYF
TRBJ1-1,TRBV5-8,once,TRBD1,TGTGCCAGCAGTTCGGGCAGGGGGCCTGAAGCTTTCTTT,CASSSGRGPEAFF
TRBJ2-3,TRBV5-1,.,.,TGCGCCAGCAGCGAGTGGGGGAGGTACACAGATACGCAGTATTTT,CASSEWGRYTDTQYF
TRBJ2-1,TRBV9,.,TRBD2,TGTGCCAGCAGCACCAGCGGGAGGGTGAGCAATGAGCAGTTCTTC,CASSTSGRVSNEQFF
TRBJ1-1,TRBV6-5,.,TRBD1,TGTGCCAGCAGTCGAGGGGACAGAGTGACTGAAGCTTTCTTT,CASSRGDRVTEAFF
TRBJ2-7,TRBV5-1,once,TRBD1,TGCGCCAGCAGGAACCCGGGACAGAGCTCCTACGAGCAGTACTTC,CASRNPGQSSYEQYF
TRBJ2-1,TRBV3-1/TRBV3-2,.,TRBD2,TGTGCCAGCAGATCGCTAGCGGGAGGCCACAATGAGCAGTTCTTC,CASRSLAGGHNEQFF
TRBJ2-7,TRBV12-3/TRBV12-4,.,.,TGTGCCAGCGGCCAATTATACGAGCAGTACTTC,CASGQLYEQYF
TRBJ1-3,TRBV9,.,TRBD1,TGTGCCAGCAGCGCGGTGGGACAGGCCCACTCTGGAAACACCATATATTTT,CASSAVGQAHSGNTIYF
TRBJ2-2,TRBV7-3,.,TRBD1,TGTGCCAGCAGCTCATCGACAGGGGTGGGCACCGGGGAGCTGTTTTTT,CASSSSTGVGTGELFF
TRBJ2-2,TRBV18,.,TRBD1,TGTGCCAGCTCCCTAAATGCCGGGACAGGGAACACCGGGGAGCTGTTTTTT,CASSLNAGTGNTGELFF
TRBJ2-2,TRBV11-2,.,TRBD2,TGTGCCAGCAGCTTACAAGCCGGGGGGACCGGGGAGCTGTTTTTT,CASSLQAGGTGELFF
TRBJ1-2,TRBV3-1/TRBV3-2,few,.,TGTGCCAGCAGCCAAGGAGTCAAAAACTATGGCTACACCTTC,CASSQGVKNYGYTF
TRBJ1-2,TRBV4-1,.,.,TGCGCCAGCAGCCAGGATAGACAGTTTCCCCCCGACTATGGCTACACCTTC,CASSQDRQFPPDYGYTF
TRBJ2-7,TRBV29-1,.,TRBD2,TGCAGCGTGACTGGACTAGCGGACTTCTACGAGCAGTACTTC,CSVTGLADFYEQYF
TRBJ2-3,TRBV2,.,.,TGTGCCAGCAGTGAAGGACATACGGCAGATACGCAGTATTTT,CASSEGHTADTQYF
TRBJ2-2,TRBV29-1,.,.,TGCAGCGCCGGGGATACCGGGGAGCTGTTTTTT,CSAGDTGELFF
TRBJ2-5,TRBV11-2,.,.,TGTGCCAGCAGCTATCTGAAGGGGCAAGAGACCCAGTACTTC,CASSYLKGQETQYF
TRBJ2-7,TRBV4-1,.,TRBD2,TGCGCCAGCAGCCAACTAGCGGGAAGGTCCTACGAGCAGTACTTC,CASSQLAGRSYEQYF
TRBJ2-5,TRBV7-2,.,TRBD1,TGTGCCAGCAGCCGGACAGGGGTGGTCCAGTACTTC,CASSRTGVVQYF
TRBJ1-2,TRBV6-5,.,.,TGTGCCAGCAGTTACTCGATTACAGGAGATAACTATGGCTACACCTTC,CASSYSITGDNYGYTF
TRBJ2-2,TRBV5-1,.,.,TGCGCCAGCAGCTCCTTAGGACAGCGCACCGGGGAGCTGTTTTTT,CASSSLGQRTGELFF
TRBJ2-1,TRBV9,.,TRBD2,TGTGCCAGCAGCGTGGATCATAGCGGGAGGTTATACAATGAGCAGTTCTTC,CASSVDHSGRLYNEQFF
TRBJ2-1,TRBV5-5,.,.,TGTGCCAGCAGCTTTCTCAATGAGCAGTTCTTC,CASSFLNEQFF
TRBJ2-3,TRBV13,.,.,TGTGCCAGCAGCTTAGCCCCCGTTTCCGCGTCCACTAGCACAGATACGCAGTATTTT,CASSLAPVSASTSTDTQYF
TRBJ1-1,TRBV2,.,.,TGTGCCAGCAGTACCCAGGGCGCTGAAGCTTTCTTT,CASSTQGAEAFF
TRBJ2-5,TRBV5-5,.,.,TGTGCCAGCAGGGTTGGGCAGCCCCAAGAGACCCAGTACTTC,CASRVGQPQETQYF
TRBJ2-3,TRBV27,once,TRBD2,TGTGCCAGCAGCGGGACTAGCGGGATATTCGGGACGCAGTATTTT,CASSGTSGIFGTQYF
TRBJ2-3,TRBV3-1/TRBV3-2,.,TRBD2,TGTGCCAGCTCCCACCTAGCGGGAGGTACAGATACGCAGTATTTT,CASSHLAGGTDTQYF